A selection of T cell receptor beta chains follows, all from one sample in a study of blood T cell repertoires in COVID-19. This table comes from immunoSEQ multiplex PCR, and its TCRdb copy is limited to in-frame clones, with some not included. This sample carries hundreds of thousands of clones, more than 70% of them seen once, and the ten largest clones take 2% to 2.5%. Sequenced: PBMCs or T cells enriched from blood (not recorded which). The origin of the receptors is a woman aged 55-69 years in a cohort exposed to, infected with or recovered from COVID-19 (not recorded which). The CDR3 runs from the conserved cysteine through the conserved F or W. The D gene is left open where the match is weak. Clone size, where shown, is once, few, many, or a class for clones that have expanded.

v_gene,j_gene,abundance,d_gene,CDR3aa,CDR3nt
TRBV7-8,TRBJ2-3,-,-,CASSLAWTGAADTQYF,TGTGCCAGCAGCTTAGCGTGGACGGGAGCGGCAGATACGCAGTATTTT
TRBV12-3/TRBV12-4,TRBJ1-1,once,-,CASSLRMVTVAFF,TGTGCCAGCAGTTTAAGGATGGTGACAGTAGCTTTCTTT
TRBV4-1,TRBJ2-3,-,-,CASSQAVGGRDTQYF,TGCGCCAGCAGCCAAGCGGTAGGAGGGAGAGATACGCAGTATTTT
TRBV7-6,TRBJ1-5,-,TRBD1,CASSADREDNQPQHF,TGTGCCAGCAGCGCCGACAGGGAGGACAATCAGCCCCAGCATTTT
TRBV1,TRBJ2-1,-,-,CTSSQDRRDQTTLRRNYNEQFF,TGCACCAGCAGCCAAGATCGGCGGGACCAGACCACCCTCCGGAGAAACTACAATGAGCAGTTCTTC
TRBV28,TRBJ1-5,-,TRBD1,CASSKGQAVDQSQHF,TGTGCCAGCAGTAAGGGACAGGCCGTAGATCAGTCCCAGCATTTT
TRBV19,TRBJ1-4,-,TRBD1,CASSPWTGRATNEKLFF,TGTGCCAGTAGTCCTTGGACAGGGCGCGCAACTAATGAAAAACTGTTTTTT
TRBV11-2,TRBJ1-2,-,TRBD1,CASSLEGWRDRSDHFYGYTF,TGTGCCAGCAGCTTAGAGGGGTGGAGGGACAGGTCAGACCATTTCTATGGCTACACCTTC
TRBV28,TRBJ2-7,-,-,CASSLFTGSTYEQYF,TGTGCCAGCAGTTTATTCACAGGGAGTACCTACGAGCAGTACTTC
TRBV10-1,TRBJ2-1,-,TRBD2,CASSTSGGHEQFF,TGCGCCAGCAGTACTAGCGGGGGTCATGAGCAGTTCTTC
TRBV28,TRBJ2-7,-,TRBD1,CASSLSQGAYEQYF,TGTGCCAGCAGTTTAAGTCAGGGGGCCTACGAGCAGTACTTC
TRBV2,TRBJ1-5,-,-,CASSPTVNQPQHF,TGTGCCAGCAGCCCGACAGTTAATCAGCCCCAGCATTTT
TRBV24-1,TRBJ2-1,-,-,CATSDLGLNGYNEQFF,TGTGCCACCAGTGATTTGGGTCTTAACGGCTACAATGAGCAGTTCTTC
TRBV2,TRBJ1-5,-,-,CASTRGGGSGNQPQHF,TGTGCCAGCACACGGGGGGGAGGCAGTGGCAATCAGCCCCAGCATTTT
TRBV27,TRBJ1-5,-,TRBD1,CASRSQGRLSNQPQHF,TGTGCCAGCAGATCACAGGGGCGACTTAGCAATCAGCCCCAGCATTTT
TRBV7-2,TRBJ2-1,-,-,CASSPGGTLYNEQFF,TGTGCCAGCAGCCCCGGCGGGACCCTTTACAATGAGCAGTTCTTC
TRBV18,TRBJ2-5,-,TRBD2,CASSQLAGSETQYF,TGTGCCAGCTCACAACTAGCGGGATCTGAGACCCAGTACTTC
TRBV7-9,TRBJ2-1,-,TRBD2,CASNPSGTSGMNEQFF,TGTGCCAGCAATCCCTCCGGGACTAGCGGGATGAATGAGCAGTTCTTC
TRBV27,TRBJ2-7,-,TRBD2,CASSKPGLADYEQYF,TGTGCCAGCAGTAAGCCGGGACTAGCGGACTACGAGCAGTACTTC
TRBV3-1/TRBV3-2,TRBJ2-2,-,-,CASSQDQGTGELFF,TGTGCCAGCAGCCAAGATCAGGGGACCGGGGAGCTGTTTTTT
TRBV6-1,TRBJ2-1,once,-,CASSEKLVNHEQFF,TGTGCCAGCAGTGAGAAACTAGTTAACCATGAGCAGTTCTTC
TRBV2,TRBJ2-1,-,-,CASSEQGPNEQFF,TGTGCCAGCAGTGAGCAGGGGCCCAATGAGCAGTTCTTC
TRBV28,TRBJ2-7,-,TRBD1,CASFGDSDFYEQYF,TGTGCCAGCTTTGGGGACAGCGACTTTTACGAGCAGTACTTC
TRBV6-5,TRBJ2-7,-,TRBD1,CASSYSGTGFYEQYF,TGTGCCAGCAGTTATTCGGGGACAGGGTTTTACGAGCAGTACTTC
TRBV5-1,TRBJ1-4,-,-,CASSLVAGVESNEKLFF,TGCGCCAGCAGCTTGGTGGCAGGGGTAGAATCTAATGAAAAACTGTTTTTT
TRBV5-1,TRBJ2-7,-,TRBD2,CASSFGLLAGAYEQYF,TGCGCCAGCAGCTTTGGCTTACTAGCGGGAGCCTACGAGCAGTACTTC
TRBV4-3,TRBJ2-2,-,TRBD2,CASSQELAGNTGELFF,TGCGCCAGCAGCCAAGAACTAGCGGGTAACACCGGGGAGCTGTTTTTT
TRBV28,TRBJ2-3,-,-,CASSLMRGGTDTQYF,TGTGCCAGCAGTTTAATGCGGGGTGGGACAGATACGCAGTATTTT
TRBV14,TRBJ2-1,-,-,CASSGRGKGENEQFF,TGTGCCAGCAGCGGAAGGGGAAAAGGAGAAAATGAGCAGTTCTTC
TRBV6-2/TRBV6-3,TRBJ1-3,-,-,CASSNQGISGNTIYF,TGTGCCAGCAGTAACCAGGGTATCTCTGGAAACACCATATATTTT
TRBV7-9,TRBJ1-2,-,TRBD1,CASSSPGGGYTF,TGTGCCAGCAGCTCCCCAGGGGGGGGCTACACCTTC
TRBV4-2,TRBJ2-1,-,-,CASSQARTDKNYNEQFF,TGTGCCAGCAGCCAAGCGCGGACAGACAAAAACTACAATGAGCAGTTCTTC
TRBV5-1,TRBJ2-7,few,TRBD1,CASSLDGTGPYEQYF,TGCGCCAGCAGCTTGGACGGGACAGGACCCTACGAGCAGTACTTC
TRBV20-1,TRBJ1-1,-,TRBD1,CSASRQGKTEAFF,TGCAGTGCTAGTCGACAGGGTAAAACTGAAGCTTTCTTT
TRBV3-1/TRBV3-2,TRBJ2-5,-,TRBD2,CASSQEGTSGRAEETQYF,TGTGCCAGCAGCCAAGAAGGGACTAGCGGGAGGGCCGAGGAGACCCAGTACTTC
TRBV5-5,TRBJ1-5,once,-,CASSEGTGSAWLSNQPQHF,TGTGCCAGCAGCGAGGGAACAGGGTCCGCCTGGTTGAGCAATCAGCCCCAGCATTTT
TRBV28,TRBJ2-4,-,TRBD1,CASSSPGQMAKNIQYF,TGTGCCAGCAGTTCCCCGGGACAGATGGCCAAAAACATTCAGTACTTC
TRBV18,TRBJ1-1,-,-,CASSLQDTEAFF,TGTGCCAGCTCCCTCCAGGACACTGAAGCTTTCTTT
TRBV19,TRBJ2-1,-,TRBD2,CACSTTSGDYNEQFF,TGTGCCTGTAGTACGACTAGCGGGGATTACAATGAGCAGTTCTTC
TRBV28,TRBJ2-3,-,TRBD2,CASKGPTSVSTDTQYF,TGTGCCAGCAAAGGACCGACTAGCGTATCCACAGATACGCAGTATTTT
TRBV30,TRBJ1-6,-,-,CAWSVDSNSPLHF,TGTGCCTGGAGTGTGGACAGTAATTCACCCCTCCACTTT
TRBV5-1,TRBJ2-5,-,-,CASSLFQGSETQYF,TGCGCCAGCAGCTTGTTCCAGGGTAGCGAGACCCAGTACTTC
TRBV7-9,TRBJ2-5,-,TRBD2,CASSRKASGKGETQYF,TGTGCCAGCAGCCGAAAGGCTAGCGGGAAAGGAGAGACCCAGTACTTC